The 28 T cell receptor beta chains listed next were all sequenced from one sample in a study of blood T cell repertoires in COVID-19. Clones were sequenced by immunoSEQ multiplex PCR, and TCRdb holds only the in-frame ones, with some missing. Of 70,000 to 100,000 clones listed, more than 70% are singletons. Specimen: peripheral blood. The receptor set was obtained from a man between 45 and 60 years old with COVID-19, enrolled during active disease.

This chain connects TRBV4-3 to TRBJ2-7; D possibly corresponds to TRBD1 (5 bases). This CDR3 has 15 amino acids. The V and J ends lost 1 base and 1 base respectively, with 11 bases between them. The V gene's germline CDR1 is LGHNA and CDR2 YSLEER. DNA of the CDR3: TGCGCCAGCAGCCAAGCGGTTCAGGGATCCTACGAGCAGTACTTC. Protein: CASSQAVQGSYEQYF.

The rearrangement joins TRBV5-5 to TRBJ1-6; D is ambiguous. CDR3 size: 13 residues. Germline CDR1 is SGHKS and CDR2 is YYEKEE (reference sequence). V was clipped by 1 base and J by 12 bases, with 11 bases between them. The CDR3 is CASSLTIEGPLHF. CDR3 DNA: TGTGCCAGCAGCTTGACCATCGAGGGACCCCTCCACTTT.

This clone is a singleton in its sample. The gene calls are TRBV24-1 and TRBJ2-1, with a tentative D call TRBD2 (6 bases). There are 16 residues in the CDR3. Germline V gives CDR1 KGHDR, CDR2 SFDVKD. The V and J ends lost 0 bases and 6 bases respectively, with 14 bases between them. The CDR3, as DNA: TGTGCCACCAGTGATTTGCGGAGGGCGACTGGCAATGAGCAGTTCTTC. Translation gives CATSDLRRATGNEQFF.

The genes are TRBV19 and TRBJ2-5, with D maybe TRBD2 (5 bases). The CDR3 has 15 amino acids. Trimming shortened V by 3 bases and J by 0 bases, and 11 bases separated the two germline ends. Germline V lookup: CDR1 LNHDA, CDR2 SQIVND (reference sequence). CDR3 protein: CASSIGGPYQETQYF. DNA for the CDR3: TGTGCCAGTAGTATTGGAGGCCCGTACCAAGAGACCCAGTACTTC. The variable domain in full, completed from reference TRBV19 and TRBJ2-5, reads DGGITQSPKYLFRKEGQNVTLSCEQNLNHDAMYWYRQDPGQGLRLIYYSQIVNDFQKGDIAEGYSVSREKKESFPLTVTSAQKNPTAFYLCASSIGGPYQETQYFGPGTRLLVL.

The chain combines TRBV10-3 with TRBJ1-1; D is possibly TRBD1 (5 bases). The CDR3 spans 14 residues. Germline V gene lookup returns CDR1 ENHRY and CDR2 SYGVKD. V was clipped by 6 bases and J by 4 bases, with 15 bases between them. CDR3 sequence (DNA): TGTGCCATCAGGGGAGGGACGATGACCACTGAAGCTTTCTTT. Its protein is CAIRGGTMTTEAFF.

DNA of the CDR3: TGTGCCAGCAAGGGAGCCGGAGGGCTCTATGGCTACACCTTC. This gives the protein CASKGAGGLYGYTF. The chain links TRBV6-5 to TRBJ1-2; D is undetermined. Germline assignment: CDR1 MNHEY and CDR2 SVGAGI. The CDR3 runs 14 residues. Trimming left V 7 bases short and J 4 bases short, with 16 bases between.

The rearrangement joins TRBV3-1 (or the pseudogene TRBV3-2) to TRBJ2-7; D might be TRBD1 (5 bases). Germline CDR1 and CDR2: LGHDT and YNNKEL (reference sequence). This CDR3 spans 14 amino acids. The V end lost 4 bases, the J end lost 3 bases, and 13 bases lay between the germline ends. CDR3 in amino acids: CASSLGRISYEQYF. CDR3 coding DNA: TGTGCCAGCAGCCTGGGGCGCATTAGCTACGAGCAGTACTTC.

The CDR3: CASSPLGPSGNTIYF. The CDR3 DNA follows: TGTGCCAGCAGTCCCTTGGGGCCTTCTGGAAACACCATATATTTT. The genes are TRBV7-9 and TRBJ1-3; D may be TRBD1 (5 bases). V was cut by 6 bases and J by 1 base, with 13 bases left in between. Germline V gene lookup returns CDR1 SEHNR and CDR2 FQNEAQ (reference sequence). This CDR3 is built from 15 residues. Full variable domain (remainder filled in from reference TRBV7-9 and TRBJ1-3): DTGVSQNPRHKITKRGQNVTFRCDPISEHNRLYWYRQTLGQGPEFLTYFQNEAQLEKSRLLSDRFSAERPKGSFSTLEIQRTEQGDSAMYLCASSPLGPSGNTIYFGEGSWLTVV.

The chain joins TRBV20-1 to TRBJ2-1; 8 nucleotides line up with TRBD2. This CDR3 is built from 15 residues. From germline, CDR1 is DFQATT and CDR2 SNEGSKA (reference sequence). Trimming took 3 bases from V and 6 from J; bases not matched to a gene: 10. DNA of the CDR3: TGCAGTGCTAGTTCCGGGACTAGTTCTATCAATGAGCAGTTCTTC. Residues: CSASSGTSSINEQFF.

The CDR3 sequence is CASSPRGRGGSYEQYF. The CDR3 nucleotides are TGTGCCAGCAGCCCGAGGGGTAGGGGGGGATCCTACGAGCAGTACTTC. The chain has TRBV5-6 and TRBJ2-7; the D gene is possibly TRBD2 (7 bases). Germline CDR1 is SGHDT and CDR2 is YYEEEE. Trimming removed 4 bases from V and 1 base from J, with 18 bases in between. This CDR3 is built from 16 residues.

The rearrangement links TRBV20-1 to TRBJ1-2; D uncertain. V lost 4 bases and J lost 0, with 3 bases in between. The CDR3 has 11 residues. Germline CDR1 is DFQATT and CDR2 is SNEGSKA (reference sequence). The DNA for the CDR3 is TGCAGTGCTACAGCTAACTATGGCTACACCTTC. This sequence encodes CSATANYGYTF.

The chain uses TRBV6-2 or TRBV6-3 and TRBJ1-3, with a tentative D call TRBD1 (6 bases). The CDR3 is made up of 16 amino acids. V lost 2 bases and J lost 0, with 11 bases in between. CDR1 and CDR2 (germline): MNHEY, SVGEGT. The DNA of the CDR3 is TGTGCCAGCAGTTACGACAGGTCAGCCTCTGGAAACACCATATATTTT. Amino acids: CASSYDRSASGNTIYF.

This clone was detected once. The chain joins TRBV14 to TRBJ2-7; 9 bases fit TRBD1. From germline, CDR1 is SGHDN and CDR2 FVKESK. The length of the CDR3 is 14 residues. Losses at the gene ends were 5 bases for V and 2 bases for J; bases not matched to a gene: 4. The CDR3 sequence: CASSLRQGAYEQYF. The CDR3 region has the DNA TGTGCCAGCAGCTTACGACAGGGGGCCTACGAGCAGTACTTC.

The chain links TRBV7-8 to TRBJ2-2, with 8 bases identical to TRBD2. This CDR3 region has 18 residues. V shed 1 base, J shed 2 bases, and the junction held 9 bases outside the gene matches. Germline V lookup: CDR1 SGHVS, CDR2 FQNEAQ. In nucleotides, the CDR3 is TGTGCCAGCAGCTTAGTGGTTGAGCGGGGGCCCAACACCGGGGAGCTGTTTTTT. It is translated as CASSLVVERGPNTGELFF.

The genes are TRBV19 and TRBJ2-3; perhaps TRBD1 as D (5 bases). Germline V lookup: CDR1 LNHDA, CDR2 SQIVND (reference sequence). CDR3 length: 14 residues. Trimming took off 9 bases at V and 1 base at J, with 14 bases between the two ends. CDR3: CASNRNSRTDTQYF. As DNA, the CDR3 is TGTGCCAGCAACAGGAACTCCCGCACAGATACGCAGTATTTT.

The chain is built from TRBV6-6 and TRBJ2-7; D unclear. The CDR3 is 17 amino acids. V was pared by 6 bases and J by 3 bases, with 24 bases between. CDR1 MNHNY and CDR2 SVGAGI come from the germline V gene (reference sequence). CDR3 in DNA: TGTGCCAGCAGACGATCCTTAACAATGTTGGGCCACTACGAGCAGTACTTC. This translates into CASRRSLTMLGHYEQYF.

The rearrangement joins TRBV27 to TRBJ2-2; a possible D gene is TRBD1 (5 bases). Germline V gene data show CDR1 as MNHEY and CDR2 as SMNVEV (reference sequence). Between the trimmed V and J ends, which lost 7 bases and 0 bases, there was a span of 15 bases. This CDR3 has 16 amino acids. The chain's CDR3 is CASTQGVGANTGELFF. The CDR3, as DNA: TGTGCCAGCACCCAAGGGGTCGGCGCGAACACCGGGGAGCTGTTTTTT.

This clone was observed once. V is TRBV4-1 and J is TRBJ1-3, with D possibly being TRBD1 (5 bases). The CDR3 is 15 amino acids. Germline-derived CDR1 and CDR2 are MGHRA and YSYEKL. Trimming shortened V by 2 bases and J by 4 bases, and 12 bases separated the two germline ends. CDR3 coding DNA: TGCGCCAGCAGCCAATCTGGGGGGTACGGAAACACCATATATTTT. Translated, it gives CASSQSGGYGNTIYF.

The chain joins TRBV4-2 to TRBJ2-1; 10 bases are a match to TRBD2. This CDR3 is 15 amino acids long. Losses at the gene ends were 5 bases for V and 7 bases for J; bases not matched to a gene: 8. Germline V gene data show CDR1 as LGHNA and CDR2 as YNFKEQ. The CDR3 here is CASSYTSGERNEQFF. CDR3 DNA: TGTGCCAGCAGCTACACTAGCGGGGAACGAAATGAGCAGTTCTTC.

The rearrangement uses TRBV7-2 and TRBJ2-3; D gene uncertain. The CDR3 length is 12 residues. Germline loops: CDR1 SGHTA, CDR2 FQGNSA. V was clipped by 5 bases and J by 2 bases, with 5 bases between them. Written as DNA, the CDR3 is TGTGCCAGCAGCCGTAACACAGATACGCAGTATTTT. Translated, it gives CASSRNTDTQYF. Full variable domain (missing parts from reference TRBV7-2 and TRBJ2-3): GAGVSQSPSNKVTEKGKDVELRCDPISGHTALYWYRQSLGQGLEFLIYFQGNSAPDKSGLPSDRFSAERTGGSVSTLTIQRTQQEDSAVYLCASSRNTDTQYFGPGTRLTVL.

V and J are TRBV19 and TRBJ1-6; 11 bases fit TRBD1. This CDR3 contains 16 residues. Germline CDR1 LNHDA, CDR2 SQIVND (reference sequence). V lost 6 bases, J lost 8 bases, and 9 bases stayed unmatched. DNA of the CDR3: TGTGCCAGTAGACACAATCCGGGACAGGGGGATTCACCCCTCCACTTT. It codes for CASRHNPGQGDSPLHF.

The chain couples TRBV4-1 to TRBJ2-7, with 9 bases that match TRBD1. J gave up 4 bases and V 1 base, and 8 bases lay outside the gene matches. The V gene's germline CDR1 is MGHRA and CDR2 YSYEKL. The length of the CDR3 is 16 residues. CDR3 region: CASSQVPTGGRYEQYF. CDR3 sequence (DNA): TGCGCCAGCAGCCAAGTCCCAACAGGGGGCCGGTACGAGCAGTACTTC.

The genes are TRBV28 and TRBJ1-1; D is unresolved. The CDR3 is 13 residues long. Germline V CDR1 and CDR2: MDHEN, SYDVKM. The germline V and J ends were trimmed by 1 base and 3 bases, with 6 bases remaining between them. In nucleotides, the CDR3 is TGTGCCAGCAGTTTATATGTCTACACTGAAGCTTTCTTT. This gives the protein CASSLYVYTEAFF.

J is TRBJ2-7 and V is TRBV7-3; 9 nucleotides align to TRBD2. This CDR3 comprises 14 residues. J gave up 8 bases and V 5 bases, and 10 bases lay outside the gene matches. Germline loops: CDR1 SGHTA, CDR2 FQGTGA. CDR3 amino acids: CASSPGASGEKQYF. The CDR3 DNA reads as TGTGCCAGCAGCCCGGGGGCTAGCGGGGAAAAGCAGTACTTC.

This clone ranks as medium-sized (0.01 to 0.1%). The chain is built from TRBV7-9 and TRBJ2-5; D perhaps matches TRBD1 (6 bases). V dropped 4 bases and J dropped 5 bases, with 20 bases sitting between them. Germline CDR1 is SEHNR and CDR2 is FQNEAQ (reference sequence). The CDR3 spans 16 residues. The DNA of the CDR3 is TGTGCCAGCAGCTCCCGGGACACCTCGATGTGGGAGACCCAGTACTTC. Translated: CASSSRDTSMWETQYF.

In DNA, the CDR3 is TGCGCCAGCAGCTTGGAGGGCCAGGGCCAGAACACCGGGGAGCTGTTTTTT. Its translation is CASSLEGQGQNTGELFF. The chain links TRBV5-1 to TRBJ2-2; D is perhaps TRBD1 (5 bases). The germline V and J ends were trimmed by 0 bases and 1 base, with 13 bases remaining between them. This CDR3 spans 17 amino acids. Germline lookup yields CDR1 SGHRS and CDR2 YFSETQ.

The chain carries TRBV25-1 and TRBJ1-6, with 7 nucleotides matching TRBD1. The V gene end was trimmed by 5 bases and the J gene end by 6 bases; junction bases not matched to a gene: 7. The V gene's germline CDR1 is MGHDK and CDR2 SYGVNS. The CDR3 consists of 15 residues. The CDR3 here is CASSQGGTGNSPLHF. Here the CDR3 DNA reads TGTGCCAGCAGTCAGGGGGGAACGGGTAATTCACCCCTCCACTTT.

This chain links TRBV27 with TRBJ2-1; TRBD1 aligns across 7 bases. The V gene's germline CDR1 is MNHEY and CDR2 SMNVEV (reference sequence). The CDR3 contains 20 residues. The ends lost 7 bases at V and 5 bases at J; junction bases unmatched: 26. The CDR3 DNA reads TGTGCCAGCACCTCCCTCGTCACAGGGGTGAAAACGTCCCGGGACAATGAGCAGTTCTTC. Translation: CASTSLVTGVKTSRDNEQFF.